This TCR beta chain was profiled in a study of T cell repertoires in cytomegalovirus infection. General study points: The ex vivo response was dominated by HLA-C-restricted CMV-specific TCR beta clonotypes.

The CDR3 extends over 14 amino acids. The germline CDR1 and CDR2 sequences are MNHGY and SVAAGI. The ends were cut back, 6 bases at V and 1 base at J, with 10 bases in the middle. This clonotype has ten or more counts. Its matching antigen is unknown. TCRdb re-derived calls from the reads in MiXCR, one entry per CDR3 protein. The sample lists about 360,000 distinct CDR3 sequences, roughly 20% occurring once. The origin of this receptor is a human donor in good health (CMV status not recorded). Some clones in this sample may be carry-over from other donors' samples. The sample taken for sequencing was PBMCs. The V and J genes are TRBV6-9 and TRBJ1-3; D gene ambiguous. The DNA for the CDR3 is TGTGCCAGCAGGGCAGCATTATCTGGAAACACCATATATTTT. This codes for CASRAALSGNTIYF.